These 22 T cell receptor beta chains share one sample of origin, sequenced in a study of T cell repertoires in cytomegalovirus infection. No cognate antigen is known for these TCRs. From the reads, TCRdb called clonotypes with MiXCR, one entry per CDR3 protein. The sample records some 940,000 distinct CDR3 sequences, roughly 31% being singletons. Source: cultured CD8+ T cells from PBMCs, taken from culture after CMV antigen stimulation. These receptors were obtained from a human donor in good health (CMV status not recorded). Some clones in this sample may be carry-over from other donors' samples.

This clonotype has a count of ten or more. The V gene is TRBV6-1, the J gene TRBJ2-3; 14 bases map to TRBD2. The CDR3 has 15 residues. J was trimmed by 8 bases and V by 3 bases; bases with no gene match: 4. Germline CDR1 MNHNS, CDR2 SASEGT. The CDR3 here is CASSETSGGGSTQYF. CDR3 bases: TGTGCCAGCAGTGAGACTAGCGGGGGGGGCAGTACGCAGTATTTT.

As concerns this clonotype: One end of the junction is discordant with germline, which a read error may explain. The CDR3 is CSVVSGLQDF. The CDR3 DNA is TGCAGTGTGGTTAGCGGGTTACAAGATTTT. This sequence joins TRBV20-1 and TRBJ2-3; the match to TRBD2 covers 7 bases. CDR3 length: 10 amino acids. Germline V CDR1 and CDR2: DFQATT, SNEGSKA (reference sequence).

The rearrangement links TRBV4-3 to TRBJ2-1; 7 nucleotides agree with TRBD2. The CDR3 covers 19 residues. CDR1 LGHNA and CDR2 YSLEER come from the germline V gene. Trimming cost V 0 bases and J 3 bases; bases outside gene matches: 14. DNA for the CDR3: TGCGCCAGCAGCCAAGATACGGCCTCACTGACGGGGGGCTACAATGAGCAGTTCTTC. It encodes CASSQDTASLTGGYNEQFF.

V usage is TRBV2 and J usage is TRBJ2-5; 14 bases are a match to TRBD2. Losses at the gene ends were 7 bases for V and 5 bases for J; bases not matched to a gene: 9. This CDR3 contains 16 residues. The germline gives CDR1 SNHLY, CDR2 FYNNEI. CDR3 bases: TGTGCCAGCATGGGACTAGCGGGGGACCACATGGAGACCCAGTACTTC. Translated: CASMGLAGDHMETQYF. The whole variable domain, remainder taken from reference TRBV2 and TRBJ2-5, is EPEVTQTPSHQVTQMGQEVILRCVPISNHLYFYWYRQILGQKVEFLVSFYNNEISEKSEIFDDQFSVERPDGSNFTLKIRSTKLEDSAMYFCASMGLAGDHMETQYFGPGTRLLVL.

V is TRBV27 and J is TRBJ2-1, with a tentative D call TRBD2 (5 bases). CDR3 length: 15 amino acids. Trimming took off 7 bases at V and 2 bases at J, with 15 bases between the two ends. The germline gives CDR1 MNHEY, CDR2 SMNVEV (reference sequence). The CDR3 coding sequence is TGTGCCAGCACCCCCTTTGACGGGGCCTACAATGAGCAGTTCTTC. Amino acid sequence: CASTPFDGAYNEQFF.

J is TRBJ2-5 and V is TRBV27; D is unresolved. V was cut by 2 bases and J by 5 bases, with 12 bases left in between. Per the germline V gene, CDR1 is MNHEY and CDR2 is SMNVEV (reference sequence). The CDR3 runs 14 residues. CDR3 sequence: CASSLMALGETQYF. CDR3 nucleotide sequence: TGTGCCAGCAGTTTAATGGCCCTCGGGGAGACCCAGTACTTC.

This clonotype showed up just a few times. CDR3 coding DNA: TGTGCCAGCAGCCGAAGGCCCGGGGAGCTGTTTTTT. It yields the protein CASSRRPGELFF. The chain couples TRBV27 to TRBJ2-2; no firm D call. The germline gives CDR1 MNHEY, CDR2 SMNVEV (reference sequence). V shed 6 bases and J shed 6 bases, with 8 bases lying between them. CDR3 size: 12 residues.

This clonotype was detected many times. CDR3 in amino acids: CASSHGLAVNTEAFF. CDR3 bases: TGTGCCAGCAGCCACGGCCTTGCTGTGAACACTGAAGCTTTCTTT. The rearrangement joins TRBV7-2 to TRBJ1-1; D uncertain. The CDR3 loop spans 15 amino acids. Germline V gene sequence: CDR1 SGHTA, CDR2 FQGNSA. Trimming stripped 5 bases from V and 0 bases from J, with 13 bases between.

The table lists this clonotype with a few counts. The chain recombines TRBV11-2 with TRBJ2-7; 11 positions agree with TRBD1. The germline CDR1 and CDR2 sequences are SGHAT and FQNNGV. The V segment lost 5 bases and the J segment 7 bases; nucleotides outside the gene matches: 13. CDR3 length: 16 residues. CDR3 region: CASSLNHGQGASEQYV. In DNA, the CDR3 is TGTGCCAGCAGCCTGAACCATGGACAGGGGGCCAGTGAGCAGTACGTC.

This clonotype has just a few counts. The V gene is TRBV29-1, the J gene TRBJ2-2; TRBD1 matches at 8 bases. Trimming cost V 4 bases and J 0 bases; bases outside gene matches: 10. CDR3 length equals 17 residues. The germline V gene has CDR1 SQVTM and CDR2 ANQGSEA. The CDR3: CSVGGQGASANTGELFF. The DNA for the CDR3 is TGCAGCGTTGGGGGTCAGGGGGCCTCCGCGAACACCGGGGAGCTGTTTTTT.

The V call is TRBV27, the J call TRBJ1-5; TRBD1 aligns across 7 bases. With V trimmed by 4 bases and J by 1 base, 4 bases remained unmatched. CDR1 MNHEY and CDR2 SMNVEV come from the germline V gene (reference sequence). CDR3 length: 15 amino acids. The CDR3 loop is CASSYRGLSNQPQHF. Written as DNA, the CDR3 is TGTGCCAGCAGTTACAGGGGTTTGAGCAATCAGCCCCAGCATTTT.

Only a few counts were recorded for this clonotype. This CDR3 is CATSRALTEQFF. The CDR3 DNA reads TGTGCCACCAGCAGAGCCCTTACTGAGCAGTTCTTC. The chain recombines TRBV15 with TRBJ2-1; no reliable D call. Germline CDR1 and CDR2: LNHNV and YYDKDF (reference sequence). V lost 1 base to trimming and J lost 9 bases, with 7 bases between them. This CDR3 has 12 residues.

The chain uses TRBV7-8 and TRBJ1-6; no definite D call. Trimming took off 4 bases at V and 0 bases at J, with 13 bases between the two ends. Germline lookup yields CDR1 SGHVS and CDR2 FQNEAQ. The CDR3 is made up of 17 amino acids. This CDR3 reads CASSSTAVSSYNSPLHF. In DNA form, the CDR3 reads TGTGCCAGCAGCTCGACGGCAGTTAGCTCCTATAATTCACCCCTCCACTTT.

This clonotype was picked up a small number of times. The rearrangement joins TRBV5-1 to TRBJ2-1, with 10 bases fitting TRBD2. Germline CDR1 SGHRS, CDR2 YFSETQ. CDR3 length: 14 amino acids. V trimming: 3 bases; J trimming: 7 bases; junction bases outside the gene matches: 4. CDR3 protein: CASSSGTSENEQFF. In DNA form, the CDR3 reads TGCGCCAGCAGCTCCGGGACTAGCGAGAATGAGCAGTTCTTC.

V usage is TRBV6-5 and J usage is TRBJ2-3; 8 bases line up with TRBD2. The CDR3 is 16 amino acids. The ends lost 0 bases at V and 2 bases at J; junction bases unmatched: 4. Germline V CDR1 and CDR2: MNHEY, SVGAGI. CDR3 region: CASSYSGRGDTDTQYF. The CDR3 bases are TGTGCCAGCAGTTACTCAGGGCGGGGGGACACAGATACGCAGTATTTT.

The chain links TRBV6-6 to TRBJ1-2, with 7 bases identical to TRBD1. V lost 0 bases and J lost 3; bases outside the gene matches: 4. The CDR3 extends over 15 amino acids. Germline V CDR1 and CDR2: MNHNY, SVGAGI (reference sequence). CDR3 in amino acids: CASSYSAGGHYGYTF. The CDR3 bases are TGTGCCAGCAGTTACTCGGCAGGGGGTCACTATGGCTACACCTTC.

This clonotype came up a few times. The rearrangement joins TRBV5-1 to TRBJ1-1; D perhaps matches TRBD1 (5 bases). The germline CDR1 and CDR2 sequences are SGHRS and YFSETQ. Deletions cut 3 bases from V and 4 bases from J, with 13 bases between. CDR3 length: 14 amino acids. The CDR3 DNA sequence: TGCGCCAGCAGCTACCTCGGGGGTCCCACTGAAGCTTTCTTT. This encodes CASSYLGGPTEAFF.

This clonotype showed up just a few times. This rearrangement joins TRBV28 to TRBJ2-1; D is uncertain. Germline CDR1 and CDR2: MDHEN and SYDVKM. Trimming shortened V by 5 bases and J by 10 bases, and 12 bases separated the two germline ends. The length of the CDR3 is 12 residues. The CDR3 reads CASSDLEVEQFF. The CDR3 DNA sequence: TGTGCCAGCAGTGACCTAGAGGTAGAGCAGTTCTTC.

This clonotype was recorded many times. The chain is built from TRBV4-3 and TRBJ2-1; 7 nucleotides agree with TRBD1. Germline-derived CDR1 and CDR2 are LGHNA and YSLEER. V was pared by 4 bases and J by 5 bases, with 14 bases of the junction left unmatched. The CDR3 loop spans 17 amino acids. CDR3 in amino acids: CASSPQEGTVGNNEQFF. The CDR3 bases are TGCGCCAGCAGCCCACAAGAAGGGACAGTGGGGAACAATGAGCAGTTCTTC.

CDR3 protein: CASSYSDGQGYTEAFF. Here the CDR3 DNA reads TGTGCCAGCAGTTACTCGGACGGCCAGGGGTACACTGAAGCTTTCTTT. The genes are TRBV6-5 and TRBJ1-1; perhaps TRBD1 as D (6 bases). The CDR3 runs 16 residues. V lost 0 bases to trimming and J lost 3 bases, with 14 bases between them. CDR1 MNHEY and CDR2 SVGAGI come from the germline V gene.

This clonotype came up many times. One end of the junction fails to match germline, which may point to a read error. This sequence joins TRBV27 and TRBJ2-1; D might be TRBD1 or TRBD2, each matching 6 bases. This CDR3 has 13 amino acids. Germline-derived CDR1 and CDR2 are MNHEY and SMNVEV (reference sequence). This CDR3 reads CASSLSGANEQFF. CDR3 in DNA: TGTGCCAGCAGCTTATCGGGGGCGAATGAGCAGTTCTTC.

This clonotype turned up a few times. The J gene is TRBJ2-7, the V gene TRBV7-2, with D hard to call. Trimming pared 2 bases from V and 7 bases from J, leaving 15 bases between. CDR3 length: 14 amino acids. Germline V gene lookup returns CDR1 SGHTA and CDR2 FQGNSA. CDR3 DNA: TGTGCCAGCAGCTTAACTAAGGGTAGGAGAGAGCAGTACGTC. It yields the protein CASSLTKGRREQYV.